These 3 T cell receptor beta chains share one sample of origin, sequenced in a study of blood T cell repertoires in COVID-19. Profiling relied on immunoSEQ multiplex PCR, and the TCRdb table lists in-frame clones only, not all of them. Altogether 190,000 or so clones are present, around 87% being singletons, with the ten largest covering 2% to 2.5%. Sequences were obtained from PBMCs or T cells enriched from blood (not recorded which). The receptors here all came from a woman in her twenties or thirties who had recovered from COVID-19.

The V gene is TRBV30, the J gene TRBJ1-1; 9 bases map to TRBD1. Germline-derived CDR1 and CDR2 are GTSNPN and SVGIG (reference sequence). The CDR3 is 14 amino acids. J was trimmed by 6 bases and V by 3 bases; bases with no gene match: 8. This CDR3 reads CAWRLQGALSEAFF. The CDR3 DNA follows: TGTGCCTGGAGGTTACAGGGGGCATTATCTGAAGCTTTCTTT. The full variable domain, completed using reference TRBV30 and TRBJ1-1, is SQTIHQWPATLVQPVGSPLSLECTVEGTSNPNLYWYRQAAGRGLQLLFYSVGIGQISSEVPQNLSASRPQDRQFILSSKKLLLSDSGFYLCAWRLQGALSEAFFGQGTRLTVV.

This chain connects TRBV24-1 to TRBJ1-5; no reliable D call. V was shortened by 0 bases and J by 3 bases, with 5 bases between the two germline ends. The CDR3 extends over 14 amino acids. Germline V gives CDR1 KGHDR, CDR2 SFDVKD. The CDR3 bases are TGTGCCACCAGTGATTTGCACACCAATCAGCCCCAGCATTTT. Encoded protein: CATSDLHTNQPQHF.

J is TRBJ1-1 and V is TRBV4-2; D possibly corresponds to TRBD1 (6 bases). The germline CDR1 and CDR2 sequences are LGHNA and YNFKEQ. The CDR3 is 17 residues long. V was pared by 0 bases and J by 0 bases, with 14 bases between. The CDR3: CASSQDRSGGMNTEAFF. In nucleotides, the CDR3 is TGTGCCAGCAGCCAAGATCGTAGCGGGGGCATGAACACTGAAGCTTTCTTT.